The present TCR beta chain was sequenced within a study of T cell changes during pregnancy in multiple sclerosis. CDR3 length equals 14 residues. Germline CDR1 reads LNHDA; CDR2 reads SQIVND (reference sequence). Between the trimmed V and J ends, which lost 3 bases and 1 base, there was a span of 10 bases. Generated by immunoSEQ multiplex PCR, the TCRdb table keeps only in-frame clones and is missing some. The sample includes some 97,000 clones, over 80% of them seen just once. This chain joins TRBV19 and TRBJ2-7; D unclear. The material was peripheral blood, obtained after pregnancy. The sequence was obtained from a female donor with multiple sclerosis, enrolled in a pregnancy study. The DNA for the CDR3 is TGTGCCAGTAGTATTTTTTTGGAGTCCTACGAGCAGTACTTC. It encodes CASSIFLESYEQYF.